The entry below gives a single T cell receptor (beta chain) sequence along with its context. Antigen unknown. The CDR3 sequence is 16 residues long. Germline CDR1 and CDR2: SGHNT and YYREEE (reference sequence). V lost 4 bases to trimming and J lost 6 bases; unmatched junction nucleotides: 13. Sequencing was preceded by expansion of antigen-specific CD4+ T cells with viral peptide pools in the ViraFEST assay. Scientists isolated CD4+ T cells after a roughly 10-day culture period ended. Vaccinated participants had no history of SARS-CoV-2 infection and tested negative for nucleocapsid antibodies. Peptides at around 10 ug/ml and IL-2 at about 9.3 IU/ml were added to around 2 million PBMC per well. A half-medium replacement with IL-2 medium was carried out on days 3 and 7. These data originate in a study of vaccination effects on CD4 cells after COVID-19. Method: immunoSEQ multiplex PCR; TCRdb's copy keeps in-frame clones and lacks some. The sample includes under 55,000 clones, roughly 73% of them seen just once.

The receptor's source is a human donor who received a COVID-19 vaccine. The sequenced sample was CD4+ T cells from PBMCs cultured with HCoV-OC43 spike peptides, obtained before COVID-19 vaccination. Subset in this sample: HCoV-OC43 spike overlapping peptide pool stimulation. The chain carries TRBV5-4 and TRBJ2-3, with 8 bases aligning to TRBD1. The CDR3 reads CASSLAGTGRVDTQYF. CDR3 nucleotides: TGTGCCAGCAGCCTCGCCGGGACAGGACGGGTGGATACGCAGTATTTT.